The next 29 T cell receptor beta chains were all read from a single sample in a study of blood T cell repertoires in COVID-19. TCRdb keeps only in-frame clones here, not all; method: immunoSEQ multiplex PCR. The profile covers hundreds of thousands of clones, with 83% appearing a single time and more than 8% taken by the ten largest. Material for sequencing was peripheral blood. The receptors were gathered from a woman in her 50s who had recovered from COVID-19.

The CDR3 reads CASTPGTSGRAGDTQYF. DNA of the CDR3: TGTGCCAGTACCCCCGGAACTAGCGGGAGGGCCGGGGATACGCAGTATTTT. V and J are TRBV19 and TRBJ2-3; 13 bases agree with TRBD2. The CDR3 has 17 residues. The ends lost 7 bases at V and 6 bases at J; junction bases unmatched: 13. Per the germline V gene, CDR1 is LNHDA and CDR2 is SQIVND (reference sequence).

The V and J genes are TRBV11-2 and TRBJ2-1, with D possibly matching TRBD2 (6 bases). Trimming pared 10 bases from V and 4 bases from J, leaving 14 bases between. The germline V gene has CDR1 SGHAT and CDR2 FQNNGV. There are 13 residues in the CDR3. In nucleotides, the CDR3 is TGTGCCACACGGCTAGCGAGATACAATGAGCAGTTCTTC. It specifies CATRLARYNEQFF.

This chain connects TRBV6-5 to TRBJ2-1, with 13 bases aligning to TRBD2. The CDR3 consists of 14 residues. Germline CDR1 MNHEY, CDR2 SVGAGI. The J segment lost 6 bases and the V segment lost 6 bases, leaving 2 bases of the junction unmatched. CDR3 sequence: CASSGTSGINEQFF. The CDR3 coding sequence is TGTGCCAGCAGCGGGACTAGCGGGATCAATGAGCAGTTCTTC.

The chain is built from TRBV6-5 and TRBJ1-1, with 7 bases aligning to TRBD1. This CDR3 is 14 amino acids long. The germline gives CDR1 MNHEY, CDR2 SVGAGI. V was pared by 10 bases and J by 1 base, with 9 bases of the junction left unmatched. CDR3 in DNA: TGTGCCACCCCACAGGGGACGGGGAACACTGAAGCTTTCTTT. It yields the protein CATPQGTGNTEAFF.

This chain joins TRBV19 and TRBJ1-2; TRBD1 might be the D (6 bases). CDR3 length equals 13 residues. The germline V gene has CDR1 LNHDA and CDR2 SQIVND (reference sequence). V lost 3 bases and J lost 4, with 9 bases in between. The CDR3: CASSIGGPYGYTF. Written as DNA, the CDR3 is TGTGCCAGTAGTATTGGGGGCCCCTATGGCTACACCTTC.

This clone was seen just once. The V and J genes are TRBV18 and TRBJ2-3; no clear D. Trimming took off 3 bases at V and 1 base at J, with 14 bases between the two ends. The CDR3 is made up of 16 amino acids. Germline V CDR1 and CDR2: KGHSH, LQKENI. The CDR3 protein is CASSPYQVRGTDTQYF. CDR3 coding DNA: TGTGCCAGCTCACCCTACCAGGTGCGCGGCACAGATACGCAGTATTTT.

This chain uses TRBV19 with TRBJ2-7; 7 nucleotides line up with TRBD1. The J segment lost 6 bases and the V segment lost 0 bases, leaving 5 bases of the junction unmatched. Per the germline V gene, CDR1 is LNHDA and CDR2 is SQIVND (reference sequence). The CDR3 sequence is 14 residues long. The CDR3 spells CASSIDGQVTEQYF. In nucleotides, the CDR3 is TGTGCCAGTAGTATAGACGGACAGGTCACCGAGCAGTACTTC.

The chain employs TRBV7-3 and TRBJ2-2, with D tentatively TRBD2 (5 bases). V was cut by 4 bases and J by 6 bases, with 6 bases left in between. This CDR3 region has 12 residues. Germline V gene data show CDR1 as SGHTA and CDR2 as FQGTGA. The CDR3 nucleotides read TGTGCCAGCAGCTCTAGCCCCGGGGAGCTGTTTTTT. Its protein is CASSSSPGELFF.

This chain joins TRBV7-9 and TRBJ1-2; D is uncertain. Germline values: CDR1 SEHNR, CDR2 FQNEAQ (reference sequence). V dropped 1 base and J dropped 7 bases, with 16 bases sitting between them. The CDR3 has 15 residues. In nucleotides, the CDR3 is TGTGCCAGCAGCTTAGATCACAGAGCTGAAGGTGGCTACACCTTC. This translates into CASSLDHRAEGGYTF.

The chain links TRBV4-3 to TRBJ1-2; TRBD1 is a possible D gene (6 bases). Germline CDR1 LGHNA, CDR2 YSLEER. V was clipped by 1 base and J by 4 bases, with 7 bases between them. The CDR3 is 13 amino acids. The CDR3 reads CASSQGQVYGYTF. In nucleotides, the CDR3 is TGCGCCAGCAGCCAAGGACAGGTCTATGGCTACACCTTC.

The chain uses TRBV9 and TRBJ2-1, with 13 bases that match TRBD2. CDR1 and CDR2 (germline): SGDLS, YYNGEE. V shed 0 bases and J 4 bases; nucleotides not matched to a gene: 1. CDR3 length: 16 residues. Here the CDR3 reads CASSVGTSGGYNEQFF. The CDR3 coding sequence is TGTGCCAGCAGCGTAGGGACTAGCGGGGGTTACAATGAGCAGTTCTTC.

CDR3 nucleotides: TGCGCCAGCAGCGAAGGGAGGGCCGGGGAGCTGTTTTTT. As protein: CASSEGRAGELFF. This chain connects TRBV4-3 to TRBJ2-2, with 7 positions matching TRBD2. Germline values: CDR1 LGHNA, CDR2 YSLEER. J was trimmed by 6 bases and V by 5 bases; bases with no gene match: 3. The CDR3 has 13 amino acids.

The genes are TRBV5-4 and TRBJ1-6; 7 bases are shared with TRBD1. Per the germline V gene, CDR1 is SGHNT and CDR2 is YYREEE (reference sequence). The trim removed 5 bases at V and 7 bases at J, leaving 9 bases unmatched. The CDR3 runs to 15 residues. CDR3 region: CASSSPSGQNSPLHF. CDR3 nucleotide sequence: TGTGCCAGCAGTTCCCCATCGGGACAGAATTCACCCCTCCACTTT.

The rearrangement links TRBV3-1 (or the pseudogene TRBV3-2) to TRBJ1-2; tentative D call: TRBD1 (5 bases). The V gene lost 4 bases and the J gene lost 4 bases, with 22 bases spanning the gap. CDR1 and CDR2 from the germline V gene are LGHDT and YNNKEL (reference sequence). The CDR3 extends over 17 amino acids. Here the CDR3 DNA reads TGTGCCAGCAGCCCCCAAACCAGGGCAGGAGGGAGCTATGGCTACACCTTC. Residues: CASSPQTRAGGSYGYTF.

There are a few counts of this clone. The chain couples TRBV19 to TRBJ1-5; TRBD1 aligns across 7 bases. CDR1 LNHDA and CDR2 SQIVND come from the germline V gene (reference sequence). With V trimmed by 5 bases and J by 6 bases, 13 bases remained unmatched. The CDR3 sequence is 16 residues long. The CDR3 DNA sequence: TGTGCCAGTAGTCCTCTCGGACAGGTACAGGGTCAGCCCCAGCATTTT. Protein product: CASSPLGQVQGQPQHF.

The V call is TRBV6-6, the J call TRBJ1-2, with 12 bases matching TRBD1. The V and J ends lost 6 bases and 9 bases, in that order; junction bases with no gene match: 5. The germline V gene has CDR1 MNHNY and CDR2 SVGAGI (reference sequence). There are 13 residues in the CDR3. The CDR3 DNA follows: TGTGCCAGCAGCATGGGACAGGGGGCCCGCTACACCTTC. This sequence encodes CASSMGQGARYTF.

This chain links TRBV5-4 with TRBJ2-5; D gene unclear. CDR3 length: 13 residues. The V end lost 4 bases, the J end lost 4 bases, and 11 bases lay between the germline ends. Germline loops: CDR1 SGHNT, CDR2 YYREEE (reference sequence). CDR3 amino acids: CASSAPPGETQYF. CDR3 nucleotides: TGTGCCAGCAGCGCGCCTCCAGGAGAGACCCAGTACTTC.

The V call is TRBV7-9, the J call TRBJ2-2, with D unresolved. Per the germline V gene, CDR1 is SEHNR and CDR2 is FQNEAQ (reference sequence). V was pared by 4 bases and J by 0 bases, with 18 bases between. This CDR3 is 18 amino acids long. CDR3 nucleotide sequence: TGTGCCAGCAGCTCGCAGTTACCGCCGCCCTCGAACACCGGGGAGCTGTTTTTT. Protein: CASSSQLPPPSNTGELFF.

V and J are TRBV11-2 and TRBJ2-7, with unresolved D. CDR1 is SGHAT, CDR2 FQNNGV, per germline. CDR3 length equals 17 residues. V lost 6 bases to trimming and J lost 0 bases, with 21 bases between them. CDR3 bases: TGTGCCAGCAGTCCCCTTTCAGTTCGCACCTTCTCCTACGAGCAGTACTTC. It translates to CASSPLSVRTFSYEQYF.

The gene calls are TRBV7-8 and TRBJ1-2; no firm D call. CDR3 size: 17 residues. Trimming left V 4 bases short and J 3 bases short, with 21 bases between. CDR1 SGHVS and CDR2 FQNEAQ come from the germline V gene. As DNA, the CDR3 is TGTGCCAGCAGCTCCAACCCGAGCAGGTCGTTAGACTATGGCTACACCTTC. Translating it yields CASSSNPSRSLDYGYTF.

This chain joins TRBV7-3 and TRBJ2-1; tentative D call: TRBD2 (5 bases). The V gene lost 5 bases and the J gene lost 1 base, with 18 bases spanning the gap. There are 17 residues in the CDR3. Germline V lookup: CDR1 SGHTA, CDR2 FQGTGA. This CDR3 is CASSPRTLGGSYNEQFF. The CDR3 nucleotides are TGTGCCAGCAGCCCGCGGACCCTTGGAGGATCCTACAATGAGCAGTTCTTC.

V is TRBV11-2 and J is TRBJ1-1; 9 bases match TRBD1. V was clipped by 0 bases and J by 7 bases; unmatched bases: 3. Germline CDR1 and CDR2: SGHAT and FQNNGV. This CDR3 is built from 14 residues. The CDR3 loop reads CASSLEGTGSEAFF. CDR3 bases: TGTGCCAGCAGCTTAGAAGGGACAGGGAGTGAAGCTTTCTTT.

CDR3 loop: CASRTGGPYNEQFF. Written as DNA, the CDR3 is TGTGCCAGCAGGACAGGGGGACCCTACAATGAGCAGTTCTTC. The rearrangement joins TRBV27 to TRBJ2-1; the match to TRBD1 covers 9 bases. V lost 6 bases, J lost 2 bases, and 2 bases stayed unmatched. This CDR3 is built from 14 residues. The germline V gene encodes CDR1 MNHEY and CDR2 SMNVEV (reference sequence).

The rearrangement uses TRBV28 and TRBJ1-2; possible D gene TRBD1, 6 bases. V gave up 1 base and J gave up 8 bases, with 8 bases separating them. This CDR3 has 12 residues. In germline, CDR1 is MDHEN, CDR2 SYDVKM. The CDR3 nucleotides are TGTGCCAGCAGTTTATCCACAGGGGGCTACACCTTC. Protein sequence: CASSLSTGGYTF.

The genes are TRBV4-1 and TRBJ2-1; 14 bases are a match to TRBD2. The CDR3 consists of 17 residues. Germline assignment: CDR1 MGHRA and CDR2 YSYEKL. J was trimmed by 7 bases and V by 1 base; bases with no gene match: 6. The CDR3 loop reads CASSQGLAGGQGNEQFF. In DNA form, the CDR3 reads TGCGCCAGCAGCCAAGGACTAGCGGGGGGGCAGGGTAATGAGCAGTTCTTC.

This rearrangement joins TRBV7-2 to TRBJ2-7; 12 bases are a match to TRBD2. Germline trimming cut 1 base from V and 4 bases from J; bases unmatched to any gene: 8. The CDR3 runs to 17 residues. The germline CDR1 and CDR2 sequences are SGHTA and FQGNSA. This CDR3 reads CASSLGLAGVGGYEQYF. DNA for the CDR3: TGTGCCAGCAGCTTAGGACTAGCGGGAGTGGGGGGGTACGAGCAGTACTTC. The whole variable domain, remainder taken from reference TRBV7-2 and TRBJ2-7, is GAGVSQSPSNKVTEKGKDVELRCDPISGHTALYWYRQSLGQGLEFLIYFQGNSAPDKSGLPSDRFSAERTGGSVSTLTIQRTQQEDSAVYLCASSLGLAGVGGYEQYFGPGTRLTVT.

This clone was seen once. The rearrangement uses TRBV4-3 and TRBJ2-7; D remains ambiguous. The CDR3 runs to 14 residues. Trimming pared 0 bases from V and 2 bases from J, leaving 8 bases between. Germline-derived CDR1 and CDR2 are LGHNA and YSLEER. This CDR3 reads CASSQESSTYEQYF. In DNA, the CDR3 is TGCGCCAGCAGCCAAGAGAGCTCTACCTACGAGCAGTACTTC.

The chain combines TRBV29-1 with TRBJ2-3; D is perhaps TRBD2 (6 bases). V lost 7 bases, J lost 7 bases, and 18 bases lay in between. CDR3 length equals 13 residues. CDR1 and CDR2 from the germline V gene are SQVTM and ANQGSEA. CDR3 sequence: CSGDPTGANTQYF. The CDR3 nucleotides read TGCAGCGGCGACCCTACGGGAGCGAATACGCAGTATTTT.

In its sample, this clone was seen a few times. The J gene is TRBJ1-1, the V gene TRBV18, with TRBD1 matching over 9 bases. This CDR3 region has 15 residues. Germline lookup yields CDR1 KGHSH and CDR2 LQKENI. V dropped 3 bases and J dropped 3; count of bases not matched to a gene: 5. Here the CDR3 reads CASSPQGQGDTEAFF. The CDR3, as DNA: TGTGCCAGCTCACCGCAGGGACAGGGTGACACTGAAGCTTTCTTT.